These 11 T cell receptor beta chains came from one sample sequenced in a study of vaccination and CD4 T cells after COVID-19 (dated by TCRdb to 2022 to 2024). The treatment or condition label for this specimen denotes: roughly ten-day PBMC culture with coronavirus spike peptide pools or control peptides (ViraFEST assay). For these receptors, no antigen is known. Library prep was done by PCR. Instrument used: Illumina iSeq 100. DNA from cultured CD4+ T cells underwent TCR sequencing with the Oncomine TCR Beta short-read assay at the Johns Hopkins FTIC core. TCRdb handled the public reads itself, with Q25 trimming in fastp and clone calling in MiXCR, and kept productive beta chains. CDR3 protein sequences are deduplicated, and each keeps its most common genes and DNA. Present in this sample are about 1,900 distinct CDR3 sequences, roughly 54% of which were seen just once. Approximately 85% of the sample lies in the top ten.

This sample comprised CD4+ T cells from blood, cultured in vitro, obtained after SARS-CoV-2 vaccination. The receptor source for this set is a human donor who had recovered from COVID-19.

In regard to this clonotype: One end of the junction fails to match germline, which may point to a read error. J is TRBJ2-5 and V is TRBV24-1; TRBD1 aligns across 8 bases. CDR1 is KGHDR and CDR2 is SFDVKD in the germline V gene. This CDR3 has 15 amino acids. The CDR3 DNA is TGTGCCACCGGTGATTTGGGGACAGGAGAAGAGACCCAGTACTTC. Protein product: CATGDLGTGEETQYF.

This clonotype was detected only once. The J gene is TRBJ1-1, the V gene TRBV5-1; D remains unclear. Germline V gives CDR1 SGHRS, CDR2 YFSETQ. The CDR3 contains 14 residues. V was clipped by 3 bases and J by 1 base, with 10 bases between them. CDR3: CASSSRTANTEAFF. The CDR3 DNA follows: TGCGCCAGCAGCTCCCGGACCGCGAACACTGAAGCTTTCTTT.

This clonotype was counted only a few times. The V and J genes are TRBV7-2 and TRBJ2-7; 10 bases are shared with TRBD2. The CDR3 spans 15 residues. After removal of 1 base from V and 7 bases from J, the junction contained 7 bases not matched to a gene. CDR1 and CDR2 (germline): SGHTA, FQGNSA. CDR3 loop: CASSLDRAGGREQYF. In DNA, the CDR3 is TGTGCCAGCAGCTTAGACCGAGCGGGGGGGAGGGAGCAGTACTTC.

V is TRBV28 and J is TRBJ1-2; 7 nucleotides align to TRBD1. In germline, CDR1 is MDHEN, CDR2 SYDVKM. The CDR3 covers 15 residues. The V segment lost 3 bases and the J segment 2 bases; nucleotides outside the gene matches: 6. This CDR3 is CASSLMDRKNYGYTF. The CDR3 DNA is TGTGCCAGCAGTTTGATGGACAGGAAGAACTATGGCTACACCTTC.

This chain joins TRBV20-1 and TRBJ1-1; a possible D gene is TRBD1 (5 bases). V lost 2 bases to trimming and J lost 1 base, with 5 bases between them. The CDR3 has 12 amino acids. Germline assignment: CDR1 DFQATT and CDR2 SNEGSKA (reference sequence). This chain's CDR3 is CSARRGNTEAFF. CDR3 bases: TGCAGTGCTAGAAGGGGGAACACTGAAGCTTTCTTT.

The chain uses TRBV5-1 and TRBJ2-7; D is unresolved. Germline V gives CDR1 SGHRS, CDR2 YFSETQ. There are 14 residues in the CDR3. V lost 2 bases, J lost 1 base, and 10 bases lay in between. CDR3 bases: TGCGCCAGCAGCTTCGGCAGGTCGTCCTACGAGCAGTACTTC. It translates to CASSFGRSSYEQYF.

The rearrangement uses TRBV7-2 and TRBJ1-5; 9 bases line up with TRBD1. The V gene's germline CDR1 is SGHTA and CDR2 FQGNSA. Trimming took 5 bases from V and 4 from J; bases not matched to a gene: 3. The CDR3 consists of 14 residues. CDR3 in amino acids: CASSHRGRNQPQHF. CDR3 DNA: TGTGCCAGCAGCCACAGGGGGCGGAATCAGCCCCAGCATTTT.

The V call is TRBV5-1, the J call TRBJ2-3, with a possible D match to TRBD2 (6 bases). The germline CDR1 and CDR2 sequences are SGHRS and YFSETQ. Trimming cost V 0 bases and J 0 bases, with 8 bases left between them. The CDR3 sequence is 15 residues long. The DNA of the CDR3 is TGCGCCAGCAGCTTGGGCGGGGTTAGCACAGATACGCAGTATTTT. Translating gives CASSLGGVSTDTQYF.

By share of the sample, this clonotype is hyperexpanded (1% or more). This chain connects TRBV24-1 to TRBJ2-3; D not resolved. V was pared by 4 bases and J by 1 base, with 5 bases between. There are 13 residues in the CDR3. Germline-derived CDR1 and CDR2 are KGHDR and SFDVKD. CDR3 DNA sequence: TGTGCCACCAGTGAAGGAGGCACAGATACGCAGTATTTT. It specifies CATSEGGTDTQYF.

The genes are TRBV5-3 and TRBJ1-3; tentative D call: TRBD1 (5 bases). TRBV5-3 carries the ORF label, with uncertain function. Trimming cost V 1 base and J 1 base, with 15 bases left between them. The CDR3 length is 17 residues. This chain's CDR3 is CARSLSDNRGSGNTIYF. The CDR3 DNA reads TGTGCCAGAAGCTTGTCAGACAACCGGGGGTCTGGAAACACCATATATTTT.

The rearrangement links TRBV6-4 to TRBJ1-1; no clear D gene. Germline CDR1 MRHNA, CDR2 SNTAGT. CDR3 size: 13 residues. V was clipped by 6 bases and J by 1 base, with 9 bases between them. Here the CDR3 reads CASSSEANTEAFF. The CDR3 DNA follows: TGTGCCAGCAGCTCAGAAGCGAACACTGAAGCTTTCTTT.